The sequence of this TCR beta chain was determined in a study of cytomegalovirus exposure and HLA in healthy donors (dated by TCRdb to about 2017). Turning to the overall study: According to an earlier analysis of several hundred of the donors, about 179 million T cells yielded over 90 million unique TCR beta sequences and about 300 Gb of sequence data. All discovery cohort repertoires had been generated on a single sequencing platform. A later genetic analysis took genome-wide SNP genotypes for about 55% of the 666 donors and used that subset as a discovery cohort. Alongside the repertoire data, information on donor age, sex, ethnicity and CMV serostatus was compiled. On average, around 200,000 unique TCR beta nucleotide sequences were sequenced per donor among about 400 genotyped donors of the cohort, with roughly 18% of those sequences being non-productive. The aim of the study was to test whether cataloging public T cell receptors could identify signatures of past pathogen exposure. The genetic ancestry cluster associated with self-reported Caucasian donors included 81% of the approximately 410 genotyped donors. Class I and class II HLA loci were covered by the typing at four-digit resolution. Four to six DR-DQ haplotypes were handled as single units for association and clustering, since linkage in the cohort was strong. Using immunosequencing, the study profiled T cell repertoires from fewer than 850 subjects and related those repertoires to cytomegalovirus serostatus. To decide whether each TCR beta V gene segment behaved as functional or pseudogenic, an earlier analysis of some 580 of the donors relied on high-throughput TCR beta sequencing. A later analysis re-analyzed previously published TCR beta repertoires from 550 to 700 donors and added high-resolution HLA genotyping to study TCR occurrence patterns. The number of donors typed differed by locus, with roughly 629-640 for A, B, C, DRB1 and DQB1, around 500 for DQA1, 600 to 610 for DPA1, and around 460 for DPB1. Besides the first cohort of hundreds of subjects, a separate validation cohort made up of 120 different subjects was used. An early release covering 550 to 700 HLA-typed donors comprised approximately 290 gigabases of sequencing data and some 79 million unique TCR sequences. The later analysis used no new phenotypic data to find candidate immune exposures, relying instead on TCR beta sequences and their occurrence across donors. The study combined high-throughput TCR immunosequencing, statistical association of individual TCRs with disease status, and machine learning to predict cytomegalovirus infection status.

The cohort consisted of approximately 690 healthy bone marrow donors. All cohort members were sampled while nominally healthy, although unrecorded immune exposures were likely present. The donor tested CMV seronegative, placing the donor among the 350 or so seronegative members of the cohort. Each donor provided a peripheral blood sample, and peripheral blood mononuclear cells were used for TCR beta sequencing. The Qiagen DNeasy Blood Extraction Kit was used to extract genomic DNA from the blood cell samples. Library prep was done by the immunoSEQ multiplex PCR assay. For the multiplex PCR, a mixture combining 60 forward primers for TCR Vbeta segments and 13 reverse primers for TCR Jbeta segments was used. The CDR3 region of rearranged TCR beta genes was amplified from genomic DNA by a multiplex PCR assay. The Illumina HiSeq System was used to sequence the amplified TCR beta libraries as 87-base-pair reads. Per the authors' processing: A later analysis counted approximately 84 million unique TCR beta chains across the 700 or so repertoires, and about 10 million of these chains were shared by at least two donors. Raw reads were error-corrected and collapsed into unique sequences with a nearest-neighbor algorithm that merged closely related sequences to remove PCR and sequencing errors. V, D and J gene segments were assigned by aligning CDR3 sequences to IMGT reference sequences. For a sequence to be retained, a match of at least six nucleotides was required to both a V gene segment and a J gene segment. Rearrangements were called productive when the CDR3 lacked stop codons and stayed in frame with V and J; all others were non-productive. CDR3 was defined according to IMGT convention as the region running from the second conserved V-encoded cysteine to the conserved J-encoded phenylalanine. Sequences without an unambiguous match to a single V gene segment were excluded from the earlier analysis of a few hundred of the donors. In an earlier analysis of 450 to 700 of the donors, V segments were called functional above 56.7% productive rearrangements and were called segregating when the between-donor standard deviation exceeded 5%. A statistical classification framework was built for diagnosing cytomegalovirus status from the catalog of TCR beta chain sequences. V and J gene assignment, in a later analysis, came from comparing TCR nucleotide sequences with IMGT/GENE-DB human TR gene sequences. Using the TCRdist pipeline, a later analysis assigned CDR3 sequences along with most-parsimonious VDJ recombination scenarios. In a later analysis, every TCR beta chain was defined by the combination of its CDR3 amino acid sequence and its V-gene family, and reads without a unique V-gene family were dropped. To address suspected cross-contamination and a sequencing artifact, a later analysis removed 592 highly shared, low-generation-probability nucleotide sequences. In a later analysis, a clonal expansion index was calculated for each public chain from normalized within-repertoire ranks of inferred template counts. Generation probabilities in a later analysis came from a VDJ recombination model fitted to out-of-frame rearrangements, and those results were checked against IGoR. In a later analysis, hypergeometric tests were used to score TCR-TCR, TCR-HLA and TCR-CMV co-occurrence, with a repertoire-size bias correction applied to TCR pairs. To estimate false discovery rates, a later analysis permuted the HLA or CMV assignments 20 times. A later analysis grouped co-occurring TCRs with DBSCAN, adding TCRdist sequence similarity when clustering within HLA-allele-positive subsets. Repertoires with fewer than 30,000 or more than 120,000 public chains, plus five repertoires with anomalous nucleotide sharing, were excluded from co-occurrence clustering. The immuneACCESS repertoire file appears here via TCRdb, limited to in-frame rearrangements. These files lack a portion of the clones; in checked studies, under half of the deficit traces to unresolved V genes, and the cause of the others is not known. V and J calls and clone size follow that table, whereas D and trimming were derived from the DNA. The sample's table covers roughly 82,000 clones. The top ten hold 1.5% of the sample.

General findings and caveats noted by the study authors: The classifier was reported to diagnose cytomegalovirus status with high specificity and sensitivity in both the original cohort and the validation cohort. In a later genetic analysis, fewer N-insertions in productive TCRs were reported among donors in an Asian-associated ancestry cluster than the 666-donor mean. Because HLA typing was missing for some donors at each locus, association tests included only the typed subset. A further reported finding was that TCR beta sequences accurately predicted the HLA-A and HLA-B alleles for most subjects in the first cohort. In an earlier analysis of about 600 of the donors, most TCR beta V segments appeared in productive rearrangements about 90% or about 30% of the time, broadly matching IMGT annotations. The study listed 150 to 200 TCR beta chains as associated with cytomegalovirus. Roughly uniform sequencing depth across donors was assumed in presence/absence analyses, although this assumption may not hold. A cluster of highly shared sequence variants was judged likely to be a technical artifact of the sequencing pipeline. A later analysis reported that several top co-occurrence clusters appeared linked to parvovirus B19, influenza, CMV and Epstein-Barr virus. In vitro tests confirmed that three of the cytomegalovirus-associated TCR beta chains recognize cytomegalovirus antigens. Compared with equally common non-associated chains, HLA-associated TCR beta chains in a later analysis were more clonally expanded and had lower generation probabilities. A later analysis found that TCR association rates varied across HLA loci, with DRB1 alleles showing the most associated TCRs and HLA-C alleles the fewest. Most CMV-associated TCR beta chains appeared to be HLA-restricted in a later analysis, and the HLA associations seemed to be driven largely by CMV exposure. The 87-base-pair reads could not distinguish some IMGT-functional V segments, including TRBV6-2 and TRBV6-3, so those segments were excluded. Because counts were too low, some 17 rarely observed V segments, including chromosome 9 orphons, were excluded from the earlier analysis of some 540 of the donors. At a false discovery rate of 0.05, a later analysis linked 16,000 or so TCR beta sequences to specific HLA alleles. Most TCR sequences were seen in very few donors, while some public TCRs were found in many individuals. The authors suggested that the approach could potentially be generalized to other disease states and immunological phenotypes. Correlated functional status among segregating V segments might be attributable to linkage disequilibrium, but an unknown experimental factor could not be ruled out. V-gene and J-gene trimming of TCR beta chains was associated with a missense DCLRE1C variant in a later genetic analysis, and the association was replicated in an independent cohort. Strong co-occurrence of HLA alleles, especially DR and DQ, made assigning TCR associations to individual alleles difficult. Immune exposure information for the cohort was limited to CMV serostatus. The cohort was sequenced for TCR beta chains only, and without alpha or paired-chain data the features that could be detected were limited.

V gives up 4 bases and J gives up 5 bases, and the segment between their germline ends measures 6 bases. The CDR3 measures 11 amino acids from cysteine to phenylalanine. The CDR3 DNA has 33 bases and is translated from base 1. For CDR1 and CDR2, the germline V gene (reference sequence) lists LNHDA and SQIVND. Comment on this clone: It lacks a known antigen.

The TCR sequence derives from a woman aged 55-70 years in good health and CMV-seronegative. The sequencing sample was made of PBMCs. Recombination linked TRBV19 to TRBJ2-7, with the D gene not confidently named. The nucleotides read TGTGCCAGTAGTACCCTAAACGAGCAGTACTTC. The resulting protein is CASSTLNEQYF.